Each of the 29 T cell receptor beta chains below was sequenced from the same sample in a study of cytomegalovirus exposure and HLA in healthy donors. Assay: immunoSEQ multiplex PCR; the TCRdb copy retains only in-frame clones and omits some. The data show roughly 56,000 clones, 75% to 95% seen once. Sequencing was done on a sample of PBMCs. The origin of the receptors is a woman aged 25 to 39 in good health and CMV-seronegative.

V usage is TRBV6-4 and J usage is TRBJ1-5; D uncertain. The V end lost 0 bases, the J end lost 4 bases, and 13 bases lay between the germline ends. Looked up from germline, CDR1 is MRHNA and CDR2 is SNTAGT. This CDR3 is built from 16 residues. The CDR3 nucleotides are TGTGCCAGCAGTGACTCCTTCCTTATACAAAATCAGCCCCAGCATTTT. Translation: CASSDSFLIQNQPQHF.

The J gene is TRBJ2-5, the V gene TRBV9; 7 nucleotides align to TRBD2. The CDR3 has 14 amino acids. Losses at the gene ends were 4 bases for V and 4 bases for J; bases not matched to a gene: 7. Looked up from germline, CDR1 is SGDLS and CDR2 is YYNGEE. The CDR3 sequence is CASSPQWGGETQYF. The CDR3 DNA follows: TGTGCCAGCAGCCCCCAATGGGGGGGAGAGACCCAGTACTTC. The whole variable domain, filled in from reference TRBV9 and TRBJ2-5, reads DSGVTQTPKHLITATGQRVTLRCSPRSGDLSVYWYQQSLDQGLQFLIQYYNGEERAKGNILERFSAQQFPDLHSELNLSSLELGDSALYFCASSPQWGGETQYFGPGTRLLVL.

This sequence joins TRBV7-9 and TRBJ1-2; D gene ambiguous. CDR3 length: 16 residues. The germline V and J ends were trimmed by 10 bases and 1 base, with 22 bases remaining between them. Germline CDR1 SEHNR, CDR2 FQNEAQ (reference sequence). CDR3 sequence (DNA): TGTGCCATCCGTTCTGGTCCCGCGCGAGGTAACTATGGCTACACCTTC. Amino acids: CAIRSGPARGNYGYTF.

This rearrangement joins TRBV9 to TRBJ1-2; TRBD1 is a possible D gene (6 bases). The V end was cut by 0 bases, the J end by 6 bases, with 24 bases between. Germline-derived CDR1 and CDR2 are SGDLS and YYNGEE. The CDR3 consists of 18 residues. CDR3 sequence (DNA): TGTGCCAGCAGCGTAGTGGTGGGGGCGCCGAATGGCGGAGATGGCTACACCTTC. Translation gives CASSVVVGAPNGGDGYTF.

The CDR3 protein is CASSSTSLGNEQFF. The CDR3 nucleotides are TGCGCCAGCAGCTCGACTAGCTTAGGGAATGAGCAGTTCTTC. J is TRBJ2-1 and V is TRBV5-1; 7 positions agree with TRBD2. Trimming removed 3 bases from V and 7 bases from J; junction bases left unmatched: 7. The CDR3 is 14 residues long. Germline V CDR1 and CDR2: SGHRS, YFSETQ.

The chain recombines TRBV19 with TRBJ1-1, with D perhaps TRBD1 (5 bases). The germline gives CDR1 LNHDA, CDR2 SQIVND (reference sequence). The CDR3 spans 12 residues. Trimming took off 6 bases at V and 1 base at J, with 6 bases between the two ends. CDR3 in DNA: TGTGCCAGTAGGGGGCGGAACACTGAAGCTTTCTTT. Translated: CASRGRNTEAFF. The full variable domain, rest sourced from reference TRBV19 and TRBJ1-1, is DGGITQSPKYLFRKEGQNVTLSCEQNLNHDAMYWYRQDPGQGLRLIYYSQIVNDFQKGDIAEGYSVSREKKESFPLTVTSAQKNPTAFYLCASRGRNTEAFFGQGTRLTVV.

CDR3 DNA: TGTGCCAGCAGGGAGACAGGGGGCTCCTACGAGCAGTACTTC. This codes for CASRETGGSYEQYF. The J gene is TRBJ2-7, the V gene TRBV6-4; TRBD1 matches at 9 bases. Germline loops: CDR1 MRHNA, CDR2 SNTAGT. With 6 bases clipped from V and 0 bases from J, the junction kept 3 bases outside the gene matches. The CDR3 covers 14 residues.

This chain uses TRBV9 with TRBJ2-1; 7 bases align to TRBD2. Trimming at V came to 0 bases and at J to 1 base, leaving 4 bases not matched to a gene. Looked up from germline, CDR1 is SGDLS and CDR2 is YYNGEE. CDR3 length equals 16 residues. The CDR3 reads CASSVGGSGSYNEQFF. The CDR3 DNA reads TGTGCCAGCAGCGTAGGCGGGAGTGGTTCCTACAATGAGCAGTTCTTC.

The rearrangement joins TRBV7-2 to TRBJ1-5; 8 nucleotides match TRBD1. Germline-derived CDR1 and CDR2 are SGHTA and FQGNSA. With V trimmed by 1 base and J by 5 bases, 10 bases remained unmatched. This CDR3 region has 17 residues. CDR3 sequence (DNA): TGTGCCAGCAGCTTAGTTGCCGGAGGACAGGGCGATCAGCCCCAGCATTTT. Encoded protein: CASSLVAGGQGDQPQHF.

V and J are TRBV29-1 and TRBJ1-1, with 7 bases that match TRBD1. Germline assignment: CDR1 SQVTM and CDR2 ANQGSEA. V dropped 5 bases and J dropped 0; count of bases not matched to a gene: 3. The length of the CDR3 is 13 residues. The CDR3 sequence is CSVTGTVNTEAFF. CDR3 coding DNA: TGCAGCGTTACCGGGACAGTGAACACTGAAGCTTTCTTT.

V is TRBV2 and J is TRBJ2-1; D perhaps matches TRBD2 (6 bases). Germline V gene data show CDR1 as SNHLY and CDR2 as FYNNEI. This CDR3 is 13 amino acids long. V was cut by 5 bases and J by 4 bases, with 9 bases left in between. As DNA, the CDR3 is TGTGCCAGCAGTCCCGGGACTTACAATGAGCAGTTCTTC. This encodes CASSPGTYNEQFF.

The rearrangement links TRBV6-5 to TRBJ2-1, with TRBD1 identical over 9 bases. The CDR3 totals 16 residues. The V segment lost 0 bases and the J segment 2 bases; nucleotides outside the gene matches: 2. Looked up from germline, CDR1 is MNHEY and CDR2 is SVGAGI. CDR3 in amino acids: CASSYSGTGTYNEQFF. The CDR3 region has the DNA TGTGCCAGCAGTTACTCCGGGACAGGGACCTACAATGAGCAGTTCTTC.

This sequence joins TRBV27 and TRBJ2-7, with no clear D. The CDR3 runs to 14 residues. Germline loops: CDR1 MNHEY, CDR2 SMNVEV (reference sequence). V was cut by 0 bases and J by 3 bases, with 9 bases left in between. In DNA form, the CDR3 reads TGTGCCAGCAGTTTATCTCCCCTAATCTACGAGCAGTACTTC. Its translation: CASSLSPLIYEQYF.

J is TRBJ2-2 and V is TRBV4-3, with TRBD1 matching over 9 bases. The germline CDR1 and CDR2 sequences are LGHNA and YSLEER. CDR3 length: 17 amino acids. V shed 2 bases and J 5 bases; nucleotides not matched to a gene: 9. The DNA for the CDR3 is TGCGCCAGCAGCCAACGGGGACAGGGTGAGATAACCGGGGAGCTGTTTTTT. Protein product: CASSQRGQGEITGELFF.

CDR3 sequence reads: CSVEGLAGFMEQFF. The DNA of the CDR3 is TGCAGCGTGGAGGGACTAGCGGGGTTCATGGAGCAGTTCTTC. The V gene is TRBV29-1, the J gene TRBJ2-1, with 13 bases aligning to TRBD2. The J segment lost 10 bases and the V segment lost 6 bases, leaving 9 bases of the junction unmatched. The CDR3 has 14 amino acids. Germline CDR1 SQVTM, CDR2 ANQGSEA.

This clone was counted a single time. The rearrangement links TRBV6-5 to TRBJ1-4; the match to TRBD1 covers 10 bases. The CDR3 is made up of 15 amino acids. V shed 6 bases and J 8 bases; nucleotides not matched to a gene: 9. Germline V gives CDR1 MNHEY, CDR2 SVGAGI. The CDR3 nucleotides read TGTGCCAGCAGACCGACAGGGGGCGAAGACGAAAAACTGTTTTTT. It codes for CASRPTGGEDEKLFF.

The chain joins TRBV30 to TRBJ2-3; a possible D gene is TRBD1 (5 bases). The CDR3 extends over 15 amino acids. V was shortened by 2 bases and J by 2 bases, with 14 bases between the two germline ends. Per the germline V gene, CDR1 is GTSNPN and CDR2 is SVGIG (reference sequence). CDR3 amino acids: CAWSSDIINTDTQYF. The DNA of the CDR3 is TGTGCCTGGAGTTCGGACATCATAAACACAGATACGCAGTATTTT.

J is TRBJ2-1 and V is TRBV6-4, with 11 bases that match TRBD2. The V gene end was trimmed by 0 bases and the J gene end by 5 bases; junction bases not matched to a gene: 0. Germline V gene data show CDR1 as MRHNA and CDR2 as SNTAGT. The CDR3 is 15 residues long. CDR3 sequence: CASSDSTSGDNEQFF. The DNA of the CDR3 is TGTGCCAGCAGTGACTCGACTAGCGGGGACAATGAGCAGTTCTTC.

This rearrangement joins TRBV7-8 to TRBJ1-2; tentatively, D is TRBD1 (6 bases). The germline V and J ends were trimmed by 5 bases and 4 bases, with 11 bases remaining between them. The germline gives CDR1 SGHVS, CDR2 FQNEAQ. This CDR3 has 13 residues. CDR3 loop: CASSPDSSYGYTF. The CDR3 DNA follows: TGTGCCAGCAGCCCGGACAGCAGCTATGGCTACACCTTC.

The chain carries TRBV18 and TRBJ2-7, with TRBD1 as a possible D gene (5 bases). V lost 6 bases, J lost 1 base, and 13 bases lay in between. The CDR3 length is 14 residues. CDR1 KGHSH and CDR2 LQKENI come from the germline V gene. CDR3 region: CASSEDSRSYEQYF. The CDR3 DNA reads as TGTGCCAGCTCCGAAGACAGCAGATCCTACGAGCAGTACTTC.

The CDR3 DNA follows: TGTGCCAGCAGTGGTACAGGGGGCGCCGACACTGAAGCTTTCTTT. It translates to CASSGTGGADTEAFF. V is TRBV6-1 and J is TRBJ1-1; 9 bases fit TRBD1. CDR3 length: 15 residues. J lost 3 bases, V lost 4 bases, and 6 bases had no gene match. Germline values: CDR1 MNHNS, CDR2 SASEGT.

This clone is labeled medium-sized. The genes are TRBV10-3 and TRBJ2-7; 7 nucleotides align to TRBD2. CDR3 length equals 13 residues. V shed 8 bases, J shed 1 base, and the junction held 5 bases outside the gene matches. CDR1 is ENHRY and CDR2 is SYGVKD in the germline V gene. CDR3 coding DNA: TGTGCCATCGCGCCTAGCGGTTCCTACGAGCAGTACTTC. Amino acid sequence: CAIAPSGSYEQYF.

The DNA of the CDR3 is TGTGCCAGCTCACCCCAACTAGCGGGAGGAGCCTACGAGCAGTACTTC. It codes for CASSPQLAGGAYEQYF. The chain combines TRBV18 with TRBJ2-7; TRBD2 matches 12 bases. The junction had 5 bases not matched to a gene; V was cut back by 3 bases and J by 2 bases. Per germline, CDR1 KGHSH and CDR2 LQKENI. The CDR3 consists of 16 residues.

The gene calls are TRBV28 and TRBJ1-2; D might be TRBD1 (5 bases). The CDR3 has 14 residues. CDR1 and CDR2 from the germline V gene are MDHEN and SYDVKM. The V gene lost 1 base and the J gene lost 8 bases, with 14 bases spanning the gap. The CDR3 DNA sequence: TGTGCCAGCAGTTTATTGGGTAGGGGTAGGGGCTACACCTTC. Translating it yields CASSLLGRGRGYTF.

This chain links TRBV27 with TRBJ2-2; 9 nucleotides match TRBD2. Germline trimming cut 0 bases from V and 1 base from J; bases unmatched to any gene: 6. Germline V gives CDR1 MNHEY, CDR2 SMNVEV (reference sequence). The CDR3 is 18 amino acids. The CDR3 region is CASSLSHRLAENTGELFF. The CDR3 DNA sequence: TGTGCCAGCAGTTTATCTCATAGACTAGCGGAGAACACCGGGGAGCTGTTTTTT.

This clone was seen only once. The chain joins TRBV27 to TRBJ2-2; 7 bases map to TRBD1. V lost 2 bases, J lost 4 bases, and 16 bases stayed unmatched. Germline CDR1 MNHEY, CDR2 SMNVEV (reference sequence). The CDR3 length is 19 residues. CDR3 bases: TGTGCCAGCAGTTTAGCCCTACAGGGGCCCCCTTATTCCACCGGGGAGCTGTTTTTT. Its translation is CASSLALQGPPYSTGELFF.

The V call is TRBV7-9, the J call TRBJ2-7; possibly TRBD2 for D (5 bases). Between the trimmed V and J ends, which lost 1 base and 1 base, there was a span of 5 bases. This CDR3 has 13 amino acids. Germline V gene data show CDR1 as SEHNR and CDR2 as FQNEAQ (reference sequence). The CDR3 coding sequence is TGTGCCAGCAGCTTAGGGAGGTCCTACGAGCAGTACTTC. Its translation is CASSLGRSYEQYF. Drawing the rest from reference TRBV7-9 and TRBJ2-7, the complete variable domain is DTGVSQNPRHKITKRGQNVTFRCDPISEHNRLYWYRQTLGQGPEFLTYFQNEAQLEKSRLLSDRFSAERPKGSFSTLEIQRTEQGDSAMYLCASSLGRSYEQYFGPGTRLTVT.

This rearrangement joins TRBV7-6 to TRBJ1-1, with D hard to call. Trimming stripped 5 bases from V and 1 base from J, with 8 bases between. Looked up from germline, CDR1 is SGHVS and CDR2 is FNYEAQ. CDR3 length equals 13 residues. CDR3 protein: CASSATENTEAFF. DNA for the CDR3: TGTGCCAGCAGCGCAACAGAGAACACTGAAGCTTTCTTT.

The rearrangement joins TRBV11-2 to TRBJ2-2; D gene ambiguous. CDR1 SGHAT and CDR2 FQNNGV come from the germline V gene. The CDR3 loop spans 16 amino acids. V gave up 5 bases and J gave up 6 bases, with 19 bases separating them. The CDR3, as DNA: TGTGCCAGCAGCCCAAGCGTCACCGTCTCCCCCGGGGAGCTGTTTTTT. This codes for CASSPSVTVSPGELFF.